The TCR beta chain under discussion was sequenced for a study of beta chain features in type 1 diabetes. Study results and caveats: Shorter TCRB CDR3s, moderately but significantly so, marked every one of the four CD4+ subsets in Type 1 diabetes patients.

In total, each donor contributed a single heparinised blood draw that averaged roughly 100 mL. It was via CD45RO/CCR7/CD25/CD127/CD95/CD27 that CD4+ naive, central memory, regulatory and stem cell-like memory cells were sorted. Without exception, sorted populations had purity beyond 95%. Comments on this clone: Its antigen is unidentified.

V was shortened by 0 bases and J by 0 bases, with 9 bases between the two germline ends. Per the germline V gene, CDR1 is MGHRA and CDR2 is YSYEKL. This CDR3 region has 15 residues. Every isolated RNA sample was fully reverse transcribed, so sequencing captured expressed TCRB transcripts. Sequencing used immunoSEQ multiplex PCR; TCRdb keeps in-frame clones, though not all of them. The sample records some 660,000 clones, around an eighth being singletons. The sample comprised naive CD4+ T cells from blood. The chain links TRBV4-1 to TRBJ2-7; the D gene is possibly TRBD1 (6 bases). This sequence originates from a man aged 18 to 30 with type 1 diabetes. The CDR3 reads CASSQDQGFSYEQYF. CDR3 nucleotides: TGCGCCAGCAGCCAAGATCAGGGGTTCTCCTACGAGCAGTACTTC.